The 27 T cell receptor beta chains in this list originate from one sample, sequenced in a study of T cell changes during pregnancy in multiple sclerosis. Clones were sequenced by immunoSEQ multiplex PCR, and TCRdb holds only the in-frame ones, with some missing. The profile covers around 100,000 clones, with 92% appearing a single time and 0.8% to 1% taken by the ten largest. Specimen: peripheral blood, collected after pregnancy. The receptors come from a female donor with multiple sclerosis, enrolled in a pregnancy study.

The chain combines TRBV29-1 with TRBJ1-4; D is uncertain. The V end was cut by 4 bases, the J end by 12 bases, with 12 bases between. The V gene's germline CDR1 is SQVTM and CDR2 ANQGSEA. This CDR3 is built from 11 residues. Here the CDR3 reads CSVVNQRELFF. The DNA for the CDR3 is TGCAGCGTTGTAAACCAGAGGGAACTGTTTTTT. Filled out from reference TRBV29-1 and TRBJ1-4, the complete variable domain reads SAVISQKPSRDICQRGTSLTIQCQVDSQVTMMFWYRQQPGQSLTLIATANQGSEATYESGFVIDKFPISRPNLTFSTLTVSNMSPEDSSIYLCSVVNQRELFFGSGTQLSVL.

The rearrangement links TRBV2 to TRBJ1-5, with TRBD1 matching 10 bases. CDR3 length: 14 amino acids. With 4 bases clipped from V and 5 bases from J, the junction kept 2 bases outside the gene matches. CDR1 is SNHLY, CDR2 FYNNEI, per germline. For the CDR3, the DNA is TGTGCCAGCAGTGCCGACAGGGGGCATCAGCCCCAGCATTTT. Its protein is CASSADRGHQPQHF.

The J gene is TRBJ1-1, the V gene TRBV5-1, with D tentatively TRBD1 (5 bases). The ends were cut back, 1 base at V and 4 bases at J, with 11 bases in the middle. Looked up from germline, CDR1 is SGHRS and CDR2 is YFSETQ. The CDR3 has 14 amino acids. CDR3 loop: CASSLSQGGTEAFF. CDR3 in DNA: TGCGCCAGCAGCTTGAGCCAGGGTGGCACTGAAGCTTTCTTT.

The chain recombines TRBV27 with TRBJ2-7; 8 positions match TRBD1. The junction had 14 bases not matched to a gene; V was cut back by 5 bases and J by 2 bases. CDR3 length equals 17 residues. Germline-derived CDR1 and CDR2 are MNHEY and SMNVEV (reference sequence). The CDR3 reads CASSLHLTGAKPYEQYF. CDR3 bases: TGTGCCAGCAGTCTCCACTTGACAGGGGCGAAACCCTACGAGCAGTACTTC.

V and J are TRBV5-1 and TRBJ1-2; 12 nucleotides align to TRBD1. The CDR3 is 16 residues long. V gave up 0 bases and J gave up 7 bases; unmatched junction bases: 7. Germline CDR1 is SGHRS and CDR2 is YFSETQ. The CDR3 protein is CASSLGGQGARSGYTF. The CDR3, as DNA: TGCGCCAGCAGCTTGGGGGGACAGGGGGCGCGAAGTGGCTACACCTTC.

The chain recombines TRBV6-5 with TRBJ2-1; 7 bases are a match to TRBD2. The V gene's germline CDR1 is MNHEY and CDR2 SVGAGI. V shed 7 bases and J 4 bases; nucleotides not matched to a gene: 10. The CDR3 loop spans 15 amino acids. The DNA for the CDR3 is TGTGCCAGCAACCCTGGGGCTAGCGGATACAATGAGCAGTTCTTC. Translating it yields CASNPGASGYNEQFF.

J is TRBJ1-1 and V is TRBV18; TRBD1 matches 7 bases. From germline, CDR1 is KGHSH and CDR2 LQKENI. This CDR3 is 14 amino acids long. V lost 6 bases to trimming and J lost 7 bases; unmatched junction nucleotides: 11. DNA for the CDR3: TGTGCCAGCTCTCGTATACAGGGGAAAGGTGAAGCTTTCTTT. The encoded protein is CASSRIQGKGEAFF.

The chain links TRBV5-1 to TRBJ2-3, with a possible D match to TRBD2 (6 bases). Trimming stripped 4 bases from V and 5 bases from J, with 17 bases between. The CDR3 spans 15 residues. Germline lookup yields CDR1 SGHRS and CDR2 YFSETQ. CDR3 coding DNA: TGCGCCAGCAGCCTAGAACGTGTCGGGGGAGATACGCAGTATTTT. Its protein is CASSLERVGGDTQYF. Drawing the rest from reference TRBV5-1 and TRBJ2-3, the complete variable domain is KAGVTQTPRYLIKTRGQQVTLSCSPISGHRSVSWYQQTPGQGLQFLFEYFSETQRNKGNFPGRFSGRQFSNSRSEMNVSTLELGDSALYLCASSLERVGGDTQYFGPGTRLTVL.

The V call is TRBV10-3, the J call TRBJ1-1, with 7 nucleotides matching TRBD1. CDR1 is ENHRY and CDR2 is SYGVKD in the germline V gene. The V gene end was trimmed by 5 bases and the J gene end by 2 bases; junction bases not matched to a gene: 17. The length of the CDR3 is 18 residues. The DNA for the CDR3 is TGTGCCATCAGTTCGACAGGGATGGCGGGCCTATTTAACACTGAAGCTTTCTTT. Its translation is CAISSTGMAGLFNTEAFF.

This chain joins TRBV6-5 and TRBJ2-7, with 8 nucleotides matching TRBD1. Looked up from germline, CDR1 is MNHEY and CDR2 is SVGAGI. The CDR3 length is 15 residues. After removal of 6 bases from V and 0 bases from J, the junction contained 7 bases not matched to a gene. CDR3 residues: CASSYRQGSSYEQYF. DNA for the CDR3: TGTGCCAGCAGCTATCGACAGGGGAGCTCCTACGAGCAGTACTTC.

The gene calls are TRBV2 and TRBJ1-5; TRBD1 agrees at 7 bases. V was clipped by 5 bases and J by 4 bases; unmatched bases: 8. The CDR3 runs 15 residues. Germline V gives CDR1 SNHLY, CDR2 FYNNEI. The CDR3 reads CASSKTGLGNQPQHF. The CDR3 DNA follows: TGTGCCAGCAGTAAGACAGGGTTAGGTAATCAGCCCCAGCATTTT.

V and J are TRBV15 and TRBJ2-2, with TRBD1 as a possible D gene (6 bases). The CDR3 loop spans 13 amino acids. CDR1 LNHNV and CDR2 YYDKDF come from the germline V gene (reference sequence). V lost 8 bases and J 6 bases, leaving 13 bases between the germline ends. CDR3 sequence: CATQKQGAGELFF. In nucleotides, the CDR3 is TGTGCCACCCAGAAACAGGGCGCCGGGGAGCTGTTTTTT.

V and J are TRBV9 and TRBJ2-3; no definite D call. Trimming shortened V by 0 bases and J by 0 bases, and 17 bases separated the two germline ends. Germline CDR1 reads SGDLS; CDR2 reads YYNGEE. The CDR3 totals 18 residues. The CDR3 is CASSVVMWPPSSTDTQYF. The CDR3 nucleotides are TGTGCCAGCAGCGTAGTAATGTGGCCTCCCTCTAGCACAGATACGCAGTATTTT.

The rearrangement joins TRBV28 to TRBJ2-7; the D gene is possibly TRBD2 (7 bases). Looked up from germline, CDR1 is MDHEN and CDR2 is SYDVKM. Trimming removed 4 bases at V and 5 bases at J, with 30 bases between. There are 19 residues in the CDR3. CDR3 DNA sequence: TGTGCCAGCAGTTACGGGCGGGGGCTAGGGCTTACCTGGACCAACGAGCAGTACTTC. Translating gives CASSYGRGLGLTWTNEQYF.

The V call is TRBV5-1, the J call TRBJ2-7; 7 bases match TRBD2. Germline values: CDR1 SGHRS, CDR2 YFSETQ. This CDR3 has 18 residues. V was clipped by 0 bases and J by 1 base; unmatched bases: 13. The CDR3 reads CASSLGLGAGAGSYEQYF. DNA of the CDR3: TGCGCCAGCAGCTTGGGATTAGGCGCAGGAGCGGGATCCTACGAGCAGTACTTC.

This clone occurred once. V and J are TRBV27 and TRBJ1-1, with D perhaps TRBD1 (6 bases). In germline, CDR1 is MNHEY, CDR2 SMNVEV (reference sequence). The CDR3 spans 14 residues. The germline V and J ends were trimmed by 6 bases and 1 base, with 12 bases remaining between them. The CDR3 DNA sequence: TGTGCCAGCAGAAGACTACAGGGGAACACTGAAGCTTTCTTT. Protein: CASRRLQGNTEAFF.

The chain has TRBV6-5 and TRBJ2-1; 7 bases fit TRBD2. The germline V gene has CDR1 MNHEY and CDR2 SVGAGI. The CDR3 has 13 residues. J lost 9 bases, V lost 5 bases, and 7 bases had no gene match. The CDR3 loop is CASSRGLAGEQFF. CDR3 bases: TGTGCCAGCAGTCGAGGATTAGCGGGTGAGCAGTTCTTC.

The chain carries TRBV28 and TRBJ2-2; 9 nucleotides match TRBD2. J lost 5 bases, V lost 3 bases, and 4 bases had no gene match. CDR1 and CDR2 (germline): MDHEN, SYDVKM. The CDR3 is 15 residues long. The CDR3 region has the DNA TGTGCCAGCAGTTTCGGTCTAGCGGGGACCGGGGAGCTGTTTTTT. Translation gives CASSFGLAGTGELFF.

V gene TRBV4-1 combines with J gene TRBJ2-2; tentative D call: TRBD2 (5 bases). The CDR3 is 15 amino acids. Germline CDR1 MGHRA, CDR2 YSYEKL. Trimming removed 0 bases from V and 8 bases from J, with 13 bases in between. CDR3 sequence reads: CASSQEVNSGGELFF. The CDR3 region has the DNA TGCGCCAGCAGCCAAGAGGTAAACAGCGGAGGGGAGCTGTTTTTT.

The genes are TRBV5-1 and TRBJ1-3; D gene unclear. Germline V gives CDR1 SGHRS, CDR2 YFSETQ. Trimming removed 3 bases from V and 0 bases from J, with 10 bases in between. This CDR3 region has 15 residues. CDR3 sequence reads: CASSSEPSSGNTIYF. In DNA, the CDR3 is TGCGCCAGCAGCTCTGAACCGAGCTCTGGAAACACCATATATTTT. Based on the CDR3 plus reference TRBV5-1 and TRBJ1-3, the full variable domain is KAGVTQTPRYLIKTRGQQVTLSCSPISGHRSVSWYQQTPGQGLQFLFEYFSETQRNKGNFPGRFSGRQFSNSRSEMNVSTLELGDSALYLCASSSEPSSGNTIYFGEGSWLTVV.

V and J are TRBV2 and TRBJ2-5; 8 nucleotides align to TRBD1. The CDR3 contains 13 residues. Germline trimming cut 2 bases from V and 5 bases from J; bases unmatched to any gene: 1. Germline V gene sequence: CDR1 SNHLY, CDR2 FYNNEI. The CDR3 DNA follows: TGTGCCAGCAGTGAAAACAGGGGGGAGACCCAGTACTTC. This gives the protein CASSENRGETQYF.

The V call is TRBV10-3, the J call TRBJ2-2; D is uncertain. The CDR3 is 17 residues long. Between the trimmed V and J ends, which lost 2 bases and 3 bases, there was a span of 16 bases. Per germline, CDR1 ENHRY and CDR2 SYGVKD. The CDR3 here is CAISEDSPRKYTGELFF. The CDR3 DNA reads TGTGCCATCAGTGAGGATTCCCCCAGGAAGTACACCGGGGAGCTGTTTTTT.

This clone appeared a few times. The rearrangement links TRBV5-4 to TRBJ1-1, with D maybe TRBD1 (6 bases). V shed 4 bases and J shed 13 bases, with 14 bases lying between them. Per germline, CDR1 SGHNT and CDR2 YYREEE (reference sequence). The CDR3 sequence is 11 residues long. DNA for the CDR3: TGTGCCAGCAGCGCCGCGGGGGCTCTTTTCTTT. Its protein product is CASSAAGALFF.

The chain joins TRBV18 to TRBJ1-6, with 7 bases that match TRBD1. Per germline, CDR1 KGHSH and CDR2 LQKENI. The V segment lost 3 bases and the J segment 10 bases; nucleotides outside the gene matches: 3. The CDR3 length is 13 residues. CDR3 sequence reads: CASSPQGESPLHF. The CDR3 region has the DNA TGTGCCAGCTCACCCCAGGGGGAATCACCCCTCCACTTT.

The chain uses TRBV29-1 and TRBJ2-1, with 14 bases lining up with TRBD2. J was trimmed by 7 bases and V by 7 bases; bases with no gene match: 6. The CDR3 runs to 14 residues. Germline V gene lookup returns CDR1 SQVTM and CDR2 ANQGSEA. The CDR3 sequence: CSGDWTSGGNEQFF. The CDR3 DNA is TGCAGCGGAGATTGGACTAGCGGGGGGAATGAGCAGTTCTTC.

This clone has just a few counts. Given the absence of the conserved phenylalanine or tryptophan at the CDR3 end, a read error is likely. The DNA is omitted, as the CDR3 cannot be located on it reliably, and the CDR3 follows TCRdb's listing. The chain is built from TRBV6-5 and TRBJ2-7; the table calls TRBD2, which could not be checked here. 13 amino acids form the CDR3, both terminal residues included. Per the germline V gene, CDR1 is MNHEY and CDR2 is SVGAGI. The CDR3 loop reads CASSSGLAGEVQA.

V and J are TRBV7-9 and TRBJ2-7; 7 bases are a match to TRBD1. V dropped 6 bases and J dropped 0; count of bases not matched to a gene: 2. The germline V gene has CDR1 SEHNR and CDR2 FQNEAQ (reference sequence). The CDR3 covers 13 residues. The CDR3 loop is CASRRDSSYEQYF. The CDR3 coding sequence is TGTGCCAGCAGGAGGGACAGCTCCTACGAGCAGTACTTC. The whole variable domain, filled in from reference TRBV7-9 and TRBJ2-7, reads DTGVSQNPRHKITKRGQNVTFRCDPISEHNRLYWYRQTLGQGPEFLTYFQNEAQLEKSRLLSDRFSAERPKGSFSTLEIQRTEQGDSAMYLCASRRDSSYEQYFGPGTRLTVT.